This entry is about one T cell receptor (beta chain). The antigen is undetermined. The entry originates in a study of cytomegalovirus exposure and HLA in healthy donors. The V end lost 6 bases, the J end lost 0 bases, and 6 bases lay between the germline ends. This CDR3 spans 12 amino acids. The V gene's germline CDR1 is MDHEN and CDR2 SYDVKM. Vbeta (60) and Jbeta (13) primers were used in the PCR. Authors' data handling: Later reanalysis found roughly 80 million unique TCR beta chains, roughly 10 million of them shared. The assay was immunoSEQ multiplex PCR, and TCRdb's table has in-frame clones only and misses some. Clonal size and the V and J genes are those of that table, whereas D and trimming came from the DNA. The sample comprises about 230,000 clones, 70% to 85% of which are singletons, and over 0.5% rests with the top ten. Study-wide points: Three chains linked to CMV were shown in vitro to be specific for CMV antigens.

The clonotype comes from a woman aged 40 to 50 in good health and CMV-seronegative. Specimen: PBMCs. The chain couples TRBV28 to TRBJ2-7; D is possibly TRBD2 (5 bases). CDR3 protein: CASRGSSYEQYF. The CDR3 DNA reads TGTGCCAGCAGAGGGAGCTCCTACGAGCAGTACTTC.